These 5 T cell receptor beta chains came from one sample sequenced in a study of early T cells in non-severe SARS-CoV-2 infection. One entry per CDR3 protein results from TCRdb running MiXCR on the 5' RACE reads. The table shows 60,000 or so distinct CDR3 sequences, with about 12% occurring only once. Source material: whole blood. The receptors come from an adult who was a healthcare worker with PCR-confirmed SARS-CoV-2 infection or an uninfected control (not recorded which).

Ten or more counts support this clonotype. This chain uses TRBV14 with TRBJ1-1; 7 bases are shared with TRBD1. CDR1 is SGHDN, CDR2 FVKESK, per germline. With V trimmed by 4 bases and J by 6 bases, 8 bases remained unmatched. This CDR3 region has 14 residues. This CDR3 is CASSLDRVNPEAFF. CDR3 bases: TGTGCCAGCAGCCTCGACAGGGTTAATCCTGAAGCTTTCTTT.

This clonotype was detected a few times. The chain links TRBV12-3 or TRBV12-4 to TRBJ1-6, with no clear D. This CDR3 spans 12 amino acids. With 3 bases removed from V and 10 bases from J, the gap between germline ends came to 7 bases. The CDR3 region is CASSFSRSPLHF. The CDR3 bases are TGTGCCAGCAGTTTTTCCCGCTCACCCCTCCACTTT.

This clonotype appeared many times. The rearrangement joins TRBV29-1 to TRBJ2-7, with D uncertain. From germline, CDR1 is SQVTM and CDR2 ANQGSEA. Trimming stripped 0 bases from V and 2 bases from J, with 11 bases between. The CDR3 loop spans 14 amino acids. The CDR3 reads CSVEEAGLAYEQYF. The DNA for the CDR3 is TGCAGCGTTGAAGAAGCAGGCCTCGCCTACGAGCAGTACTTC.

In this sample, this clonotype turned up many times. The chain links TRBV4-3 to TRBJ1-2; a possible D gene is TRBD1 (5 bases). CDR3 length equals 16 residues. Looked up from germline, CDR1 is LGHNA and CDR2 is YSLEER. The V gene lost 0 bases and the J gene lost 3 bases, with 14 bases spanning the gap. The CDR3 is CASSQDRSGPYYGYTF. CDR3 DNA: TGCGCCAGCAGCCAAGATCGGTCAGGGCCTTACTATGGCTACACCTTC.

The rearrangement joins TRBV12-3 or TRBV12-4 to TRBJ2-5; D is uncertain. Trimming took 8 bases from V and 4 from J, leaving 8 bases between them. CDR3 size: 11 residues. As DNA, the CDR3 is TGTGCCAGCGGGGATTTAGAGACCCAGTACTTC. Translating it yields CASGDLETQYF.